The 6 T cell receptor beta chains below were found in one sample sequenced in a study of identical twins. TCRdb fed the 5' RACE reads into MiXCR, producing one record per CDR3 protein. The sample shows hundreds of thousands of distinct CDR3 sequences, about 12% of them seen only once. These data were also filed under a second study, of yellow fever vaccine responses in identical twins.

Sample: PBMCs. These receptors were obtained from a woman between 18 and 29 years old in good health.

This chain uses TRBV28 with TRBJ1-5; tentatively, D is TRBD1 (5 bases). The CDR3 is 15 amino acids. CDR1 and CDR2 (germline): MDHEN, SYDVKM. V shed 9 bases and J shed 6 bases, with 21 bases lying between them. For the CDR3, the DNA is TGTGCCAGTACCCCTTCGCTGGGGGGAAGTCAGCCCCAGCATTTT. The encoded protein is CASTPSLGGSQPQHF. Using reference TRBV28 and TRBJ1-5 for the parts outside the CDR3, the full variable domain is DVKVTQSSRYLVKRTGEKVFLECVQDMDHENMFWYRQDPGLGLRLIYFSYDVKMKEKGDIPEGYSVSREKKERFSLILESASTNQTSMYLCASTPSLGGSQPQHFGDGTRLSIL.

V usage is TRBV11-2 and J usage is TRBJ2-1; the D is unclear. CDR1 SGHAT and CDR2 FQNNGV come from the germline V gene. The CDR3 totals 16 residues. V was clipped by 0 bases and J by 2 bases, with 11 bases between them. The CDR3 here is CASSLEAGVPYNEQFF. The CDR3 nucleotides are TGTGCCAGCAGCTTAGAGGCTGGGGTCCCCTACAATGAGCAGTTCTTC. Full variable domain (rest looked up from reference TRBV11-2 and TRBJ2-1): EAGVAQSPRYKIIEKRQSVAFWCNPISGHATLYWYQQILGQGPKLLIQFQNNGVVDDSQLPKDRFSAERLKGVDSTLKIQPAKLEDSAVYLCASSLEAGVPYNEQFFGPGTRLTVL.

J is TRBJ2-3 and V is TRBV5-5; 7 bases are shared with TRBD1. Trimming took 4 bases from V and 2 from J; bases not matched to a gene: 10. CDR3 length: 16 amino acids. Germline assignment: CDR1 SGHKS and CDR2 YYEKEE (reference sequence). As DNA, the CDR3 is TGTGCCAGCAGCGTTCCTTATGGGACAGCCACAGATACGCAGTATTTT. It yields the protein CASSVPYGTATDTQYF.

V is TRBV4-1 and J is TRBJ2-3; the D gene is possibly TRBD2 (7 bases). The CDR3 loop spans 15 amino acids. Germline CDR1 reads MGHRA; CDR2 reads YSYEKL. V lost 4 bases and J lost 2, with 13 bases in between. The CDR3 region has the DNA TGCGCCAGCAGCCGGTGGGGGGGACACACAGATACGCAGTATTTT. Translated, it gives CASSRWGGHTDTQYF.

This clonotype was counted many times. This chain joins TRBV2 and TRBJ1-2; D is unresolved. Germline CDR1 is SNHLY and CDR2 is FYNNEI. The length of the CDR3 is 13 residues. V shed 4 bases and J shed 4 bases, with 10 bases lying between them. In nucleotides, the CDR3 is TGTGCCAGCAGTGTGGGCAGGAGCTATGGCTACACCTTC. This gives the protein CASSVGRSYGYTF. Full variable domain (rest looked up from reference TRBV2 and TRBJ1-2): EPEVTQTPSHQVTQMGQEVILRCVPISNHLYFYWYRQILGQKVEFLVSFYNNEISEKSEIFDDQFSVERPDGSNFTLKIRSTKLEDSAMYFCASSVGRSYGYTFGSGTRLTVV.

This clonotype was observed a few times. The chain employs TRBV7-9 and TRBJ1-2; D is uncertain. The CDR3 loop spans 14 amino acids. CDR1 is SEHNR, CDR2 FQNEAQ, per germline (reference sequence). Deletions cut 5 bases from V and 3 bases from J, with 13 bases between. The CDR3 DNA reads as TGTGCCAGCAGCCCTCCTGGTGTGGACTATGGCTACACCTTC. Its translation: CASSPPGVDYGYTF. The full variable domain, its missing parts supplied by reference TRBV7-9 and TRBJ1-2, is DTGVSQNPRHKITKRGQNVTFRCDPISEHNRLYWYRQTLGQGPEFLTYFQNEAQLEKSRLLSDRFSAERPKGSFSTLEIQRTEQGDSAMYLCASSPPGVDYGYTFGSGTRLTVV.